This record concerns one T cell receptor beta chain sequence. What it recognizes is unknown. Data came from immunoSEQ multiplex PCR; TCRdb stores just in-frame clones and leaves some out. The sample carries around 160,000 clones, 94% recorded once. This entry belongs to a study of T cell responses to AZD1222 COVID-19 vaccine. In the study overall: Second-dose intervals of approximately 4 or approximately 12 weeks were pooled. Points from the study as a whole: Breadth and depth of Spike-specific TCRs rose after two AZD1222 doses.

The CDR3 has 15 amino acids. In germline, CDR1 is SGHTA, CDR2 FQGNSA. Unmatched junction bases numbered 5, after V lost 5 bases and J lost 8 bases. The source is an adult in good health. This chain links TRBV7-2 with TRBJ2-2, with TRBD2 matching over 13 bases. The sample consisted of peripheral blood, taken on day 0 of AZD1222 vaccination. CDR3 protein: CASSQTSGRSGELFF. The DNA for the CDR3 is TGTGCCAGCAGCCAGACTAGCGGGAGGTCTGGGGAGCTGTTTTTT.